The clone carrying this T cell receptor (beta chain) has only one observation. Its specificity is unknown. Each donor was a Caucasian adult residing in Nashville, Tennessee. Repertoires were generated with immunoSEQ multiplex PCR, while TCRdb's copy carries only in-frame clones and drops some. The data hold about 600,000 clones, with more than 95% observed a single time. This sample was taken from a study of shared clonotypes between healthy human individuals. Study-level background: Donors, aged 18 to 49, were a couple of women and a few men.

Study outcomes and limitations: Compared with clonotypes that all four donors shared, non-shared clonotypes had lower generation probabilities. Memory subsets generally showed smaller estimated richness than naive subsets did.

The specimen sequenced was naive CD4+ T cells sorted from blood. Sample subset: CD45RA+ positively selected. The TCR sequence derives from a woman aged 25-40 years in good health.

DNA for the CDR3: TGTGCCAGCAGTTACTCCAACAGGGTAACAGATACGCAGTATTTT. Protein: CASSYSNRVTDTQYF. The chain carries TRBV6-5 and TRBJ2-3, with a possible D match to TRBD1 (6 bases). Trimming stripped 0 bases from V and 3 bases from J, with 10 bases between. Looked up from germline, CDR1 is MNHEY and CDR2 is SVGAGI. The CDR3 is 15 amino acids.